The 30 T cell receptor beta chains below were found in one sample sequenced in a study of tumor-infiltrating lymphocytes in oesophageal squamous cell carcinoma. TCRdb itself ran the PCR reads through MiXCR, one entry per CDR3 protein. This table has around 6,200 distinct CDR3 sequences, approximately 15% appearing once. Sequenced sample: esophageal tumor tissue. The receptors come from a male donor with esophageal squamous cell carcinoma.

This clonotype has a handful of counts. The conserved phenylalanine or tryptophan normally closing the CDR3 is absent here, so this likely arose from a read error. Because the CDR3's place on the DNA is in doubt, the DNA is left out and the CDR3 is given as listed by TCRdb. This sequence joins TRBV7-2 and TRBJ2-1. The CDR3 is 18 residues long, counting both termini. CDR1 is SGHTA and CDR2 is FQGNSA in the germline V gene. CDR3 loop: CASSLVPFGSNYGYTFGS.

This clonotype was observed at least ten times. This chain links TRBV5-8 with TRBJ1-1; 7 positions agree with TRBD1. The germline CDR1 and CDR2 sequences are SGHTS and YDEGEE. The CDR3 runs to 15 residues. The V and J ends lost 0 bases and 5 bases, in that order; junction bases with no gene match: 7. The DNA of the CDR3 is TGTGCCAGCAGCTTGGGCGACAGGGTTGAAACTGAAGCTTTCTTT. This gives the protein CASSLGDRVETEAFF.

This clonotype is medium-sized by share. The chain is built from TRBV10-3 and TRBJ1-1; weak D call: TRBD1 (5 bases). The CDR3 consists of 14 residues. V lost 7 bases, J lost 2 bases, and 14 bases lay in between. The germline CDR1 and CDR2 sequences are ENHRY and SYGVKD. CDR3 sequence: CAITSSTANTEAFF. The CDR3 bases are TGTGCCATCACATCCTCGACAGCAAACACTGAAGCTTTCTTT.

This clonotype was counted ten times or more. V is TRBV5-4 and J is TRBJ1-2, with D uncertain. V dropped 0 bases and J dropped 7 bases, with 13 bases sitting between them. This CDR3 is 14 amino acids long. Germline V gives CDR1 SGHNT, CDR2 YYREEE (reference sequence). This CDR3 reads CASSLVGPGSGYTF. The CDR3 DNA is TGTGCCAGCAGCTTGGTAGGTCCTGGTAGTGGCTACACCTTC.

A word on this clonotype: The junction departs from germline at one end; a sequencing error may be responsible. The chain links TRBV7-3 to TRBJ2-7; 15 nucleotides agree with TRBD2. There are 16 residues in the CDR3. The germline gives CDR1 SGHTA, CDR2 FQGTGA. In DNA, the CDR3 is TGTGCTAGCAGCCTGGGACTAGCGGGGGGCGAGGGGACCCGGTACTTC. Encoded protein: CASSLGLAGGEGTRYF.

The rearrangement links TRBV5-1 to TRBJ1-1; the D gene is possibly TRBD1 (5 bases). Trimming took 3 bases from V and 5 from J, leaving 5 bases between them. Germline V gene lookup returns CDR1 SGHRS and CDR2 YFSETQ. This CDR3 region has 11 residues. CDR3 DNA sequence: TGCGCCAGCAGCTGGGGGACTGAAGCTTTCTTT. As protein: CASSWGTEAFF. The entire variable domain, with the rest obtained from reference TRBV5-1 and TRBJ1-1, is as follows: KAGVTQTPRYLIKTRGQQVTLSCSPISGHRSVSWYQQTPGQGLQFLFEYFSETQRNKGNFPGRFSGRQFSNSRSEMNVSTLELGDSALYLCASSWGTEAFFGQGTRLTVV.

In regard to this clonotype: The final CDR3 position lacks the conserved phenylalanine or tryptophan, pointing to a likely read error. It is unclear where the CDR3 begins or ends on the DNA, so no DNA is shown, and the CDR3 is as TCRdb lists it. The chain uses TRBV12-3 or TRBV12-4 and TRBJ1-1; TRBD1 is the table's D call, not checked against the DNA. Termini included, the CDR3 measures 16 amino acids. CDR3 region: CASIQWGSKRPSTSGQ.

This clonotype was seen many times. The chain carries TRBV27 and TRBJ2-5; the D is unclear. This CDR3 has 16 residues. Per germline, CDR1 MNHEY and CDR2 SMNVEV (reference sequence). Trimming took 6 bases from V and 2 from J, leaving 19 bases between them. The CDR3 coding sequence is TGTGCCAGCAGAAACTGGACCCGACCAGGACAAGAGACCCAGTACTTC. This codes for CASRNWTRPGQETQYF.

This clonotype was seen ten or more times. The chain has TRBV11-3 and TRBJ2-7; D may be TRBD2 (7 bases). The CDR3 totals 15 residues. The V end was cut by 1 base, the J end by 7 bases, with 17 bases between. CDR1 SGHNT and CDR2 YENEEA come from the germline V gene. For the CDR3, the DNA is TGTGCCAGCAGCTTAGTCTTGGGGGGGCTAGGGGAGCAGTACTTC. Encoded protein: CASSLVLGGLGEQYF.

This clonotype occurred many times. Here the CDR3 omits its conserved ending phenylalanine or tryptophan, so a read error is the likely source. No DNA is shown, since the ends of the CDR3 on it are uncertain; the CDR3 is the one TCRdb lists. The rearrangement links TRBV7-3 to TRBJ2-4; the table names TRBD2, a call not compared with the DNA. In germline, CDR1 is SGHTA, CDR2 FQGTGA. The CDR3 adds up to 9 amino acids, both ends counted. CDR3: CASSSATGM.

This clonotype was observed at least ten times. The chain employs TRBV2 and TRBJ2-5; the D gene is possibly TRBD1 (5 bases). CDR1 is SNHLY and CDR2 is FYNNEI in the germline V gene. The V end lost 8 bases, the J end lost 7 bases, and 23 bases lay between the germline ends. The CDR3 consists of 15 residues. DNA for the CDR3: TGTGCCAGCGGCGACAGAACGTCAGAGAGGCGGACCCAGTACTTC. Translated, it gives CASGDRTSERRTQYF.

The table lists this clonotype with many counts. The chain carries TRBV5-5 and TRBJ1-4; D not resolved. Trimming took off 2 bases at V and 8 bases at J, with 7 bases between the two ends. The CDR3 loop spans 12 amino acids. Germline V gene sequence: CDR1 SGHKS, CDR2 YYEKEE (reference sequence). The CDR3, as DNA: TGTGCCAGCAGCTTTGGGGTGGAAAAACTGTTTTTT. As protein: CASSFGVEKLFF.

This clonotype is categorized as medium-sized (0.01 to 0.1%). This sequence joins TRBV27 and TRBJ2-5; D possibly corresponds to TRBD2 (6 bases). V was pared by 3 bases and J by 5 bases, with 10 bases between. Germline lookup yields CDR1 MNHEY and CDR2 SMNVEV (reference sequence). CDR3 length: 13 residues. The CDR3 DNA sequence: TGTGCCAGCAGTTTGGCGGGGATGGAGACCCAGTACTTC. It yields the protein CASSLAGMETQYF.

Note on this clonotype: In this CDR3 the conserved last residue, phenylalanine or tryptophan, is missing, so a read error is likely. No DNA is shown, since the ends of the CDR3 on it are uncertain; the CDR3 is the one TCRdb lists. This chain connects TRBV7-2 to TRBJ2-3; TRBD2, the D gene given by the table, was not confirmed from the DNA. With termini counted, the CDR3 has 19 amino acids. The germline V gene encodes CDR1 SGHTA and CDR2 FQGNSA. The CDR3 reads CASSSRSGRETIHPSTLGT.

This clonotype was counted a few times. The rearrangement links TRBV2 to TRBJ2-1, with a weak D call TRBD2 (7 bases). Trimming stripped 6 bases from V and 0 bases from J, with 12 bases between. Germline CDR1 SNHLY, CDR2 FYNNEI. The CDR3 length is 15 residues. CDR3: CASRRGGSSYNEQFF. The CDR3 DNA follows: TGTGCCAGCAGGAGGGGGGGTAGCTCCTACAATGAGCAGTTCTTC.

Worth noting for this clonotype: Possible read error: a much larger clone is one base away. The chain couples TRBV19 to TRBJ2-7; 7 nucleotides agree with TRBD2. The CDR3 has 14 residues. Germline loops: CDR1 LNHDA, CDR2 SQIVND (reference sequence). The trim removed 3 bases at V and 7 bases at J, leaving 9 bases unmatched. The DNA for the CDR3 is TGTGCCAGTAGTATGATCGGGACGGGGGGTGAGCAGTACTTC. Protein product: CASSMIGTGGEQYF.

As regards this clonotype: A much bigger clone sits one base away, suggesting this may be a read error. The gene calls are TRBV10-2 and TRBJ2-5, with 9 bases that match TRBD1. Losses at the gene ends were 6 bases for V and 11 bases for J; bases not matched to a gene: 19. This CDR3 contains 16 residues. Germline CDR1 reads WSHSY; CDR2 reads SAAADI. CDR3 in amino acids: CASRQFSGTGQHEQYF. The CDR3 coding sequence is TGCGCCAGCAGGCAGTTCTCCGGGACAGGGCAGCATGAGCAGTACTTC.

This clonotype was observed many times. A much larger clonotype is one base distant, so this may be a read error. The chain links TRBV6-1 to TRBJ2-7; 7 nucleotides match TRBD2. CDR1 and CDR2 (germline): MNHNS, SASEGT. The CDR3 runs to 14 residues. After removal of 5 bases from V and 7 bases from J, the junction contained 11 bases not matched to a gene. CDR3 coding DNA: TGTGCCAGCAGTCCCAGGACTAGATTCTATGAGCAGTACTTC. This sequence encodes CASSPRTRFYEQYF.

About this clonotype itself: Since a much larger clone is just one base distant, this may be a read error. It is likely a read error, because the conserved phenylalanine at the end of the CDR3 is missing. It is unclear where the CDR3 begins or ends on the DNA, so no DNA is shown, and the CDR3 is as TCRdb lists it. The rearrangement uses TRBV6-8 and TRBJ2-6; the D call TRBD1 from the table was never checked on the DNA. Germline V gives CDR1 MNHGY, CDR2 SAAAGT. The CDR3 spans 11 residues, counting both ends. The CDR3 spells CWGHGIRDQDM.

Many counts were recorded for this clonotype. This could be a read error, since a much larger clone is one nucleotide away. J is TRBJ2-1 and V is TRBV7-3; D is undetermined. The J call may be mistaken, given a closer DNA end match to TRBJ2-7. The CDR3 is 13 amino acids. Germline V lookup: CDR1 SGHTA, CDR2 FQGTGA. The CDR3 sequence is CASSLGSYNEQYF. The DNA for the CDR3 is TGTGCCAGCAGCTTAGGCAGTTACAATGAGCAGTACTTC.

V is TRBV19 and J is TRBJ1-1; D is ambiguous. This CDR3 is 15 amino acids long. In germline, CDR1 is LNHDA, CDR2 SQIVND (reference sequence). V shed 1 base and J shed 1 base, with 10 bases lying between them. The CDR3 bases are TGTGCCAGTAGTATAGGTCGCCAGACGAACACTGAAGCTTTCTTT. The encoded protein is CASSIGRQTNTEAFF.

This clonotype was recorded many times. The chain carries TRBV18 and TRBJ2-2, with D possibly TRBD2 on 5 matching bases. The germline V and J ends were trimmed by 0 bases and 8 bases, with 13 bases remaining between them. Looked up from germline, CDR1 is KGHSH and CDR2 is LQKENI. CDR3 length equals 15 residues. The CDR3 spells CASSPPGLDGGELFF. CDR3 sequence (DNA): TGTGCCAGCTCACCACCCGGACTTGATGGAGGGGAGCTGTTTTTT.

This clonotype was seen ten or more times. The V call is TRBV6-6, the J call TRBJ1-6, with D possibly being TRBD1 (6 bases). Germline V lookup: CDR1 MNHNY, CDR2 SVGAGI (reference sequence). The CDR3 has 16 amino acids. Trimming took 0 bases from V and 7 from J, leaving 13 bases between them. This CDR3 reads CASSYSRTGWNSPLHF. The CDR3 DNA reads as TGTGCCAGCAGTTACTCGAGAACAGGGTGGAATTCACCCCTCCACTTT.

The V gene is TRBV7-2, the J gene TRBJ2-3; 7 bases align to TRBD2. Germline V lookup: CDR1 SGHTA, CDR2 FQGNSA. Unmatched junction bases numbered 3, after V lost 2 bases and J lost 1 base. This CDR3 is built from 15 residues. The CDR3, as DNA: TGTGCCAGCAGCTTACGGGGGGATGGCACAGATACGCAGTATTTT. Protein product: CASSLRGDGTDTQYF.

The sample holds many counts of this clonotype. This sequence may be a read error, since a much larger clone differs from it by one base. The rearrangement joins TRBV10-3 to TRBJ2-1; D tentatively fits TRBD1 or TRBD2 (5 bases each). V was pared by 4 bases and J by 10 bases, with 23 bases between. The CDR3 has 16 amino acids. CDR1 is ENHRY and CDR2 is SYGVKD in the germline V gene. The CDR3 bases are TGTGCCATCAGTGCCCCCTTAGCCGGGGACCCCTACGAGCAGTTCTTC. Translation gives CAISAPLAGDPYEQFF.

The chain uses TRBV3-1 and TRBJ2-3; D remains unclear. Trimming left V 0 bases short and J 3 bases short, with 4 bases between. The CDR3 covers 13 residues. Germline CDR1 and CDR2: LGHDT and YNNKEL (reference sequence). The DNA for the CDR3 is TGTGCCAGCAGCCAAGATCCTACAGATACGCAGTATTTT. Encoded protein: CASSQDPTDTQYF.

Only a few counts were recorded for this clonotype. CDR3 nucleotide sequence: TGTGCCAGCAGTACAACTCCTCGGGTTGTTGCCACTCGCTACTATGGCTACACCTTC. It translates to CASSTTPRVVATRYYGYTF. The J gene is TRBJ1-2, the V gene TRBV27; unclear D gene. Germline V gene data show CDR1 as MNHEY and CDR2 as SMNVEV (reference sequence). V lost 5 bases to trimming and J lost 3 bases, with 28 bases between them. This CDR3 is built from 19 residues.

This clonotype was counted many times. The chain recombines TRBV12-3 or TRBV12-4 with TRBJ1-2; no definite D call. V was clipped by 3 bases and J by 2 bases, with 7 bases between them. The CDR3 is made up of 13 amino acids. CDR3: CASSFNRNYGYTF. The CDR3 coding sequence is TGTGCCAGCAGTTTTAACAGAAACTATGGCTACACCTTC.

This clonotype ranks as medium-sized (0.01 to 0.1%). This chain joins TRBV10-3 and TRBJ2-5; weak D call: TRBD1 (6 bases). TRBJ2-7 explains the end of the DNA better; the J call may be wrong. The CDR3 length is 12 residues. Per the germline V gene, CDR1 is ENHRY and CDR2 is SYGVKD. The CDR3, as DNA: TGTGCCATCAGTTGGACAGTCCACGAGCAGTACTTC. Its protein product is CAISWTVHEQYF.

This clonotype was detected many times. In DNA, the CDR3 is TGTGCCAGCAGCCCCGGGACAGCTGCTAACTATGGCTACACCTTC. It codes for CASSPGTAANYGYTF. The genes are TRBV11-2 and TRBJ1-2; 7 bases agree with TRBD1. V shed 5 bases and J 0 bases; nucleotides not matched to a gene: 6. The CDR3 totals 15 residues. The germline V gene has CDR1 SGHAT and CDR2 FQNNGV.